This TCR beta chain is from a study of a mutant IDH1 vaccine in newly diagnosed glioma. Study background: The patients were given eight vaccinations, one each in weeks 1, 3, 5, 7, 11, 15, 19 and 23. Pretreatment consisted of radiotherapy, temozolomide, or both, with most receiving both.

Only in-frame clones appear in the TCRdb table, and some are missing; sequencing was by immunoSEQ multiplex PCR. Of 110,000 or so clones listed, roughly 90% are singletons. The sample's time point: week 11, during vaccination. What each vaccine dose contained was 300 ug of mutant IDH1 20-mer peptide, accompanied by topical imiquimod. Donor diagnoses consisted of new WHO grade 3 or 4 IDH1-mutant, ATRX-lost astrocytomas. As concerns this clone: The antigen remains unidentified.

This CDR3 contains 12 residues. The junction had 6 bases not matched to a gene; V was cut back by 6 bases and J by 7 bases. In germline, CDR1 is SNHLY, CDR2 FYNNEI. This chain joins TRBV2 and TRBJ2-7; 7 bases align to TRBD1. The origin of this receptor is a woman aged 50 to 65 with glioma. Sequenced here: PBMCs, sampled from a glioma patient whose treatment included an IDH1 peptide vaccine. The CDR3 is CASRGQRWEQYF. CDR3 DNA: TGTGCCAGCAGGGGACAGCGCTGGGAGCAGTACTTC.